The clone carrying this T cell receptor beta chain was recorded once. The data derive from a study of blood T cell repertoires in COVID-19. About the study: Samples representing acute and convalescent COVID-19 were sourced from the United States, Italy and Spain. T cells, B-cell-depleted T cells, or PBMCs provided the cDNA or gDNA that served as material.

In the original analysis: Reference gene primer amplification gave estimated nucleated cell counts. This table comes from immunoSEQ multiplex PCR, and its TCRdb copy is limited to in-frame clones, with some not included. D and trimming come from the DNA, and the V and J calls and clone size come from that table. The sample shows about 140,000 clones, roughly 88% of them seen only once. The CDR3 runs 13 residues. CDR1 LGHDT and CDR2 YNNKEL come from the germline V gene (reference sequence). Trimming left V 4 bases short and J 7 bases short, with 13 bases between. Material: peripheral blood. The chain joins TRBV3-1 (or the pseudogene TRBV3-2) to TRBJ1-1; tentatively, D is TRBD1 (5 bases). This TCR came from a woman aged 55-69 years with acute or convalescent COVID-19. The CDR3 region is CASSLSAGFEAFF. For the CDR3, the DNA is TGTGCCAGCAGCCTCTCGGCAGGGTTTGAAGCTTTCTTT.